The present T cell receptor (beta chain) was sequenced within a study of T cell responses to AZD1222 COVID-19 vaccine. Whole-study results and caveats: Baseline testing showed seropositivity in only a handful of AZD1222 recipients. Donor demographics were predominantly white British with a female majority; clonal diversity may be underestimated.

Only in-frame clones appear in the TCRdb table, and some are missing; sequencing was by immunoSEQ multiplex PCR. Among about 97,000 clones listed, 85% to 90% were seen once. With respect to this clone: Its antigen is undetermined.

This clonotype was obtained from an adult in good health. The starting material was peripheral blood, obtained on day 0 of AZD1222 vaccination.

CDR3 in amino acids: CASSLVGGSSYNEQFF. For the CDR3, the DNA is TGCGCCAGCAGCTTGGTAGGGGGTAGCTCCTACAATGAGCAGTTCTTC. The chain employs TRBV5-1 and TRBJ2-1, with D tentatively TRBD1 (6 bases). The germline V gene encodes CDR1 SGHRS and CDR2 YFSETQ. V shed 0 bases and J shed 0 bases, with 10 bases lying between them. The CDR3 is made up of 16 amino acids.